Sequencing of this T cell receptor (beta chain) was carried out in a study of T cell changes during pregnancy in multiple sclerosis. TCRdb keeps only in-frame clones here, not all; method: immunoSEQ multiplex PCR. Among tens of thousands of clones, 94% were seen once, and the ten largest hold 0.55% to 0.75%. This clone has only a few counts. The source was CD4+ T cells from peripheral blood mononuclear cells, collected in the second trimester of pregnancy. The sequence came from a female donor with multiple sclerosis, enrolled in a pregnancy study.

In DNA, the CDR3 is TGTGCCAGCAGCGCAGCGGGACAGGAGACCACCGGGGAGCTGTTTTTT. Translating it yields CASSAAGQETTGELFF. The V call is TRBV9, the J call TRBJ2-2; a possible D gene is TRBD1 (8 bases). There are 16 residues in the CDR3. Germline CDR1 reads SGDLS; CDR2 reads YYNGEE. Trimming stripped 3 bases from V and 4 bases from J, with 16 bases between. Based on the CDR3 plus reference TRBV9 and TRBJ2-2, the full variable domain is DSGVTQTPKHLITATGQRVTLRCSPRSGDLSVYWYQQSLDQGLQFLIQYYNGEERAKGNILERFSAQQFPDLHSELNLSSLELGDSALYFCASSAAGQETTGELFFGEGSRLTVL.